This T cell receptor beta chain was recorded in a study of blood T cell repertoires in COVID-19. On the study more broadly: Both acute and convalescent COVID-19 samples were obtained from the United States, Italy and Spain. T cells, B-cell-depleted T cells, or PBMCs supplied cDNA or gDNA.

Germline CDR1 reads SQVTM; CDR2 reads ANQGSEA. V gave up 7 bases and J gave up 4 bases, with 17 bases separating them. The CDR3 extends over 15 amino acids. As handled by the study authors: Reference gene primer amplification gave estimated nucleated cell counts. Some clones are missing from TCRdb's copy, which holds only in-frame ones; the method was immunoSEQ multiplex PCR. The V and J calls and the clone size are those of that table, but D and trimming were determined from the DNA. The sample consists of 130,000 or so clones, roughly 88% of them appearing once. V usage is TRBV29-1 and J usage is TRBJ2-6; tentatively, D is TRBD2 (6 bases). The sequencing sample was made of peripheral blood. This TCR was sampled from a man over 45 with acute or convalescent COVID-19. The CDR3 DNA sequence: TGCAGCGCCGTAGTTAGGAGGGCCGGGGCCAACGTCCTGACTTTC. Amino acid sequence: CSAVVRRAGANVLTF. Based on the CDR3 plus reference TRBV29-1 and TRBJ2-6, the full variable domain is SAVISQKPSRDICQRGTSLTIQCQVDSQVTMMFWYRQQPGQSLTLIATANQGSEATYESGFVIDKFPISRPNLTFSTLTVSNMSPEDSSIYLCSAVVRRAGANVLTFGAGSRLTVL.